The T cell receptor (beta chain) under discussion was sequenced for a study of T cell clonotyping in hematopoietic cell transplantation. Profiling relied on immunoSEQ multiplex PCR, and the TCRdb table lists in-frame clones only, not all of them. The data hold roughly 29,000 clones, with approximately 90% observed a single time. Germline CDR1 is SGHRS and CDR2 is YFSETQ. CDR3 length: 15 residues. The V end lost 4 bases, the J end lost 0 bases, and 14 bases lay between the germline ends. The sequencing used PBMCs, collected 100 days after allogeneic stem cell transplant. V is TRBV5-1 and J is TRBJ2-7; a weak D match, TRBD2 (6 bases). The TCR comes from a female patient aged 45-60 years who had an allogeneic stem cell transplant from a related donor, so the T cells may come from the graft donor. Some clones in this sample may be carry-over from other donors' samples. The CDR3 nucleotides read TGCGCCAGCAGCGGCGGGACCTCCGGCTCCTACGAGCAGTACTTC. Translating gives CASSGGTSGSYEQYF.